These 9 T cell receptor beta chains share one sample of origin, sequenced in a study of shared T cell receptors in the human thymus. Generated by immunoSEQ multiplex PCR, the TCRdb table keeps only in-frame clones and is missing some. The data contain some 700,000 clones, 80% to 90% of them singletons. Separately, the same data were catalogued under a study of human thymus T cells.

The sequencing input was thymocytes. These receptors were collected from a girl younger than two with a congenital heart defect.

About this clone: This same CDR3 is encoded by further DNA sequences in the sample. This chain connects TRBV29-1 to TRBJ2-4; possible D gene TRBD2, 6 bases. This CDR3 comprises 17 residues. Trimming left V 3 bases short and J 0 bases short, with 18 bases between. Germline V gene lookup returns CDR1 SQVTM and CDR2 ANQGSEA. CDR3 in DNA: TGCAGCGTTGAGGCCGCACCGGGACTCCTAGCCAAAAACATTCAGTACTTC. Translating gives CSVEAAPGLLAKNIQYF. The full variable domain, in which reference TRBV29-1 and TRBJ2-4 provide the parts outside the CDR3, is SAVISQKPSRDICQRGTSLTIQCQVDSQVTMMFWYRQQPGQSLTLIATANQGSEATYESGFVIDKFPISRPNLTFSTLTVSNMSPEDSSIYLCSVEAAPGLLAKNIQYFGAGTRLSVL.

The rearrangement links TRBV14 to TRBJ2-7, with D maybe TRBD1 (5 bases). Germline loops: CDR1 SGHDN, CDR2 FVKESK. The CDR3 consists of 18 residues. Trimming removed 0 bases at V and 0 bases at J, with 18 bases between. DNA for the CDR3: TGTGCCAGCAGCCAAGATGTGGCACTTTCTCAGGGCTCCTACGAGCAGTACTTC. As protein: CASSQDVALSQGSYEQYF.

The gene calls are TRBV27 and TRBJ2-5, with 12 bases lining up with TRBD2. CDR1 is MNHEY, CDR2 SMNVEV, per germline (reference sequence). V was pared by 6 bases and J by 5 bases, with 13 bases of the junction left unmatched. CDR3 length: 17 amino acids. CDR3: CASRDRTSGALGETQYF. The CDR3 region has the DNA TGTGCCAGCAGGGACAGGACTAGCGGGGCTTTGGGGGAGACCCAGTACTTC.

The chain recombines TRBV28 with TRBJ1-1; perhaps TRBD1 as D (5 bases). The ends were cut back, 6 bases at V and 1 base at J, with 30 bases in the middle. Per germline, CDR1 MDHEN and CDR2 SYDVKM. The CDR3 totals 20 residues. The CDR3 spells CASSPSPTGTPKGKNTEAFF. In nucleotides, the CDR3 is TGTGCCAGCAGCCCCTCACCAACCGGGACTCCCAAGGGTAAGAACACTGAAGCTTTCTTT.

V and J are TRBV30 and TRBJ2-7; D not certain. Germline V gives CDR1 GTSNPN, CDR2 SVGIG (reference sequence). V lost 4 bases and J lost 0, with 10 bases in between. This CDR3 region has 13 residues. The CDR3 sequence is CAWKSLSSYEQYF. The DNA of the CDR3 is TGTGCCTGGAAATCGCTAAGCTCCTACGAGCAGTACTTC.

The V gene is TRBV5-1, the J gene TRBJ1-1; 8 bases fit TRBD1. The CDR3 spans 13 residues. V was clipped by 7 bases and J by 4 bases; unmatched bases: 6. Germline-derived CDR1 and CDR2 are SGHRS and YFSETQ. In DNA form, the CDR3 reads TGCGCCAGCCAACGAACAGGGGGCACTGAAGCTTTCTTT. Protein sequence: CASQRTGGTEAFF.

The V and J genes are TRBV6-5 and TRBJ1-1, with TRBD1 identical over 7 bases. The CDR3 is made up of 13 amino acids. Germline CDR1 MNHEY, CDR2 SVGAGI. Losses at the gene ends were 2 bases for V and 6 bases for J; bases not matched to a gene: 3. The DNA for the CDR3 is TGTGCCAGCAGTTACCCGACAGGGTCTGAAGCTTTCTTT. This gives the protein CASSYPTGSEAFF.

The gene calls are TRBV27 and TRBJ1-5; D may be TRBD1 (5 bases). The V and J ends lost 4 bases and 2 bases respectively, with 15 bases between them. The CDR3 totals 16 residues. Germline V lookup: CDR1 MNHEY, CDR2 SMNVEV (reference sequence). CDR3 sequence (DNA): TGTGCCAGCAGTTCGACCTTTCGGGGGGGCAATCAGCCCCAGCATTTT. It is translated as CASSSTFRGGNQPQHF.

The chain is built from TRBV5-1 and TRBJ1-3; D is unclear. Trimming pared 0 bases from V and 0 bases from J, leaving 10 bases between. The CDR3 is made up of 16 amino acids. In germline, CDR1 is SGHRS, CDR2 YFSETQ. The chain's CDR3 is CASSLALQSSGNTIYF. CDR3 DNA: TGCGCCAGCAGCTTGGCCTTACAGAGCTCTGGAAACACCATATATTTT.